The next 21 T cell receptor beta chains were all read from a single sample in a study of blood T cell repertoires in COVID-19. Clones were read by immunoSEQ multiplex PCR, and TCRdb kept only the in-frame ones, dropping some. The sample includes about 86,000 clones, approximately 80% seen only once; the top ten take approximately 31%. The sequencing input was peripheral blood. The receptors originated from an elderly woman with active or convalescent COVID-19.

This clone was detected once. The gene calls are TRBV27 and TRBJ2-3; D remains ambiguous. The CDR3 runs to 13 residues. V was trimmed by 2 bases and J by 2 bases, leaving 5 bases between them. CDR1 is MNHEY and CDR2 is SMNVEV in the germline V gene (reference sequence). CDR3 bases: TGTGCCAGCAGTTTACAGATCACAGATACGCAGTATTTT. This codes for CASSLQITDTQYF.

The chain combines TRBV6-5 with TRBJ2-1, with 7 bases lining up with TRBD2. Trimming at V came to 10 bases and at J to 4 bases, leaving 13 bases not matched to a gene. The CDR3 consists of 15 residues. The germline gives CDR1 MNHEY, CDR2 SVGAGI. This CDR3 reads CATRSRLAAYNEQFF. The CDR3, as DNA: TGTGCCACCCGTTCTAGGCTAGCGGCTTACAATGAGCAGTTCTTC.

V usage is TRBV23-1 and J usage is TRBJ1-6, with D uncertain. TRBV23-1 is an ORF; its function is uncertain. The CDR3 sequence is 14 residues long. V was cut by 6 bases and J by 5 bases, with 11 bases left in between. The CDR3 loop reads CASSLKCDNSPLHF. CDR3 nucleotide sequence: TGCGCCAGCAGCCTAAAATGCGATAATTCACCCCTCCACTTT.

The chain joins TRBV19 to TRBJ2-3; no definite D call. V lost 6 bases and J lost 5, with 6 bases in between. The CDR3 loop spans 11 amino acids. The germline CDR1 and CDR2 sequences are LNHDA and SQIVND (reference sequence). CDR3 DNA sequence: TGTGCCAGTAGGACACGAGATACGCAGTATTTT. Translated, it gives CASRTRDTQYF.

V usage is TRBV28 and J usage is TRBJ2-7, with 7 bases matching TRBD1. This CDR3 is built from 14 residues. Looked up from germline, CDR1 is MDHEN and CDR2 is SYDVKM. Trimming at V came to 6 bases and at J to 2 bases, leaving 7 bases not matched to a gene. CDR3 region: CASRGRGGPYEQYF. CDR3 DNA: TGTGCCAGCAGGGGTCGAGGGGGCCCCTACGAGCAGTACTTC.

The chain links TRBV3-1 (or the pseudogene TRBV3-2) to TRBJ1-3; 8 bases line up with TRBD1. The CDR3 has 17 residues. Trimming cost V 1 base and J 3 bases; bases outside gene matches: 8. Germline V gene lookup returns CDR1 LGHDT and CDR2 YNNKEL (reference sequence). The DNA for the CDR3 is TGTGCCAGCAGCCAAGGAGGGGCAGGGGGCAGTGGAAACACCATATATTTT. Its protein product is CASSQGGAGGSGNTIYF.

The V and J genes are TRBV11-2 and TRBJ1-2; TRBD1 matches at 11 bases. From germline, CDR1 is SGHAT and CDR2 FQNNGV. The CDR3 runs to 16 residues. With V trimmed by 5 bases and J by 2 bases, 7 bases remained unmatched. CDR3: CASSLQGQGVNYGYTF. The CDR3 region has the DNA TGTGCCAGCAGCCTTCAGGGACAGGGGGTCAACTATGGCTACACCTTC.

The chain has TRBV19 and TRBJ2-4, with 7 bases identical to TRBD1. The V gene end was trimmed by 0 bases and the J gene end by 0 bases; junction bases not matched to a gene: 11. There are 19 residues in the CDR3. CDR1 is LNHDA, CDR2 SQIVND, per germline (reference sequence). CDR3 in DNA: TGTGCCAGTAGTATAGATCATAACAGGGGAACACTAGCCAAAAACATTCAGTACTTC. Translating it yields CASSIDHNRGTLAKNIQYF.

The V call is TRBV24-1, the J call TRBJ2-6; D is unclear. The CDR3 is made up of 19 amino acids. From germline, CDR1 is KGHDR and CDR2 SFDVKD. V was trimmed by 4 bases and J by 0 bases, leaving 18 bases between them. DNA of the CDR3: TGTGCCACCAGTGAAGCTGGGCCAGATGTGTTCTCTGGGGCCAACGTCCTGACTTTC. This sequence encodes CATSEAGPDVFSGANVLTF.

V is TRBV7-2 and J is TRBJ2-2, with a possible D match to TRBD1 (6 bases). The CDR3 contains 15 residues. V lost 3 bases to trimming and J lost 6 bases, with 14 bases between them. CDR1 is SGHTA and CDR2 is FQGNSA in the germline V gene. The CDR3 nucleotides are TGTGCCAGCAGCTTTGGGGGCGCCCCTGCCGGGGAGCTGTTTTTT. It yields the protein CASSFGGAPAGELFF.

This clone was detected only a few times. V usage is TRBV5-4 and J usage is TRBJ2-2; TRBD2 is a possible D gene (6 bases). CDR3 length: 13 residues. The V end was cut by 4 bases, the J end by 9 bases, with 13 bases between. Germline CDR1 SGHNT, CDR2 YYREEE (reference sequence). The CDR3 DNA reads as TGTGCCAGCAGCCCGGGGGAGAGGAGGGAGCTGTTTTTT. It yields the protein CASSPGERRELFF. Full variable domain (missing parts from reference TRBV5-4 and TRBJ2-2): ETGVTQSPTHLIKTRGQQVTLRCSSQSGHNTVSWYQQALGQGPQFIFQYYREEENGRGNFPPRFSGLQFPNYSSELNVNALELDDSALYLCASSPGERRELFFGEGSRLTVL.

V is TRBV7-2 and J is TRBJ2-7; D gene unclear. CDR3 length equals 14 residues. The V gene lost 4 bases and the J gene lost 2 bases, with 12 bases spanning the gap. CDR1 and CDR2 from the germline V gene are SGHTA and FQGNSA. CDR3 DNA sequence: TGTGCCAGCAGCTCGACAAGGTCGACCTACGAGCAGTACTTC. It is translated as CASSSTRSTYEQYF. Together with reference TRBV7-2 and TRBJ2-7, the CDR3 gives the full variable domain: GAGVSQSPSNKVTEKGKDVELRCDPISGHTALYWYRQSLGQGLEFLIYFQGNSAPDKSGLPSDRFSAERTGGSVSTLTIQRTQQEDSAVYLCASSSTRSTYEQYFGPGTRLTVT.

The V gene is TRBV6-5, the J gene TRBJ1-2; 7 bases agree with TRBD1. Looked up from germline, CDR1 is MNHEY and CDR2 is SVGAGI. Unmatched junction bases numbered 6, after V lost 6 bases and J lost 8 bases. The CDR3 covers 12 residues. The CDR3 nucleotides are TGTGCCAGCAGGGACAGGTATAACGGCTACACCTTC. Translation: CASRDRYNGYTF.

This sequence joins TRBV10-1 and TRBJ1-1; TRBD1 agrees at 8 bases. From germline, CDR1 is WNHNN and CDR2 SYGVQD (reference sequence). This CDR3 is 16 amino acids long. The trim removed 4 bases at V and 5 bases at J, leaving 12 bases unmatched. Here the CDR3 DNA reads TGCGCCAGCAGTGCTGGGGGGACAGGAAAAGGGACTGAAGCTTTCTTT. Protein sequence: CASSAGGTGKGTEAFF.

This rearrangement joins TRBV11-3 to TRBJ2-7; 8 bases line up with TRBD1. This CDR3 spans 18 amino acids. V was clipped by 1 base and J by 4 bases; unmatched bases: 15. Germline assignment: CDR1 SGHNT and CDR2 YENEEA. The CDR3 DNA reads TGTGCCAGCAGCTTAGGCCGAACCTCAGGGGGCCGTCCTTACGAGCAGTACTTC. As protein: CASSLGRTSGGRPYEQYF.

This clone was recorded once. The V gene is TRBV6-1, the J gene TRBJ1-1; 7 positions agree with TRBD1. The CDR3 extends over 14 amino acids. The V gene end was trimmed by 3 bases and the J gene end by 1 base; junction bases not matched to a gene: 2. Looked up from germline, CDR1 is MNHNS and CDR2 is SASEGT. CDR3 DNA: TGTGCCAGCAGTGAGGGACAGCAGAACACTGAAGCTTTCTTT. Amino acids: CASSEGQQNTEAFF.

The chain combines TRBV7-2 with TRBJ2-3; TRBD2 matches 8 bases. Germline CDR1 and CDR2: SGHTA and FQGNSA. This CDR3 contains 17 residues. With 1 base clipped from V and 4 bases from J, the junction kept 10 bases outside the gene matches. Written as DNA, the CDR3 is TGTGCCAGCAGCTTAGTTCGGCGGGGGGCAGGCGCAGATACGCAGTATTTT. Translated, it gives CASSLVRRGAGADTQYF. The whole variable domain, remainder taken from reference TRBV7-2 and TRBJ2-3, is GAGVSQSPSNKVTEKGKDVELRCDPISGHTALYWYRQSLGQGLEFLIYFQGNSAPDKSGLPSDRFSAERTGGSVSTLTIQRTQQEDSAVYLCASSLVRRGAGADTQYFGPGTRLTVL.

The sample holds a few counts of this clone. The J gene is TRBJ1-5, the V gene TRBV27; 7 bases agree with TRBD1. V shed 1 base, J shed 0 bases, and the junction held 3 bases outside the gene matches. Germline loops: CDR1 MNHEY, CDR2 SMNVEV (reference sequence). The CDR3 is 16 residues long. The DNA for the CDR3 is TGTGCCAGCAGTTTATTGGCAGGGGGTAGCAATCAGCCCCAGCATTTT. Amino acids: CASSLLAGGSNQPQHF.

The chain recombines TRBV10-1 with TRBJ2-3; 9 bases line up with TRBD1. This CDR3 spans 13 amino acids. From germline, CDR1 is WNHNN and CDR2 SYGVQD (reference sequence). V lost 5 bases and J lost 15; bases outside the gene matches: 12. The CDR3 reads CASSPTPGTGSYF. The CDR3 bases are TGCGCCAGCAGTCCTACCCCCGGGACAGGGTCCTATTTT.

This clone was seen only once. The chain carries TRBV7-2 and TRBJ1-2; TRBD1 might be the D (6 bases). CDR3 length: 17 amino acids. V lost 1 base, J lost 3 bases, and 18 bases lay in between. The germline V gene has CDR1 SGHTA and CDR2 FQGNSA. CDR3 nucleotides: TGTGCCAGCAGCTTAGTGGACAGTGTCTCTCGAGACTATGGCTACACCTTC. Translating gives CASSLVDSVSRDYGYTF.

This chain links TRBV28 with TRBJ2-1; D perhaps matches TRBD1 (5 bases). The CDR3 is 13 residues long. Germline values: CDR1 MDHEN, CDR2 SYDVKM. With 5 bases removed from V and 12 bases from J, the gap between germline ends came to 17 bases. The CDR3 spells CASSTTTVLVQFF. The CDR3 DNA reads as TGTGCCAGCAGTACAACGACAGTTCTGGTGCAGTTCTTC. Filled out from reference TRBV28 and TRBJ2-1, the complete variable domain reads DVKVTQSSRYLVKRTGEKVFLECVQDMDHENMFWYRQDPGLGLRLIYFSYDVKMKEKGDIPEGYSVSREKKERFSLILESASTNQTSMYLCASSTTTVLVQFFGPGTRLTVL.